The 26 T cell receptor beta chains listed next were all sequenced from one sample in a study of T cell responses to AZD1222 COVID-19 vaccine. Produced via immunoSEQ multiplex PCR; TCRdb's table is partial and in-frame only. The sample yields 110,000 to 150,000 clones, approximately 89% seen once. The material sequenced was peripheral blood, taken on day 0 of AZD1222 vaccination. These receptors all come from an adult in good health.

The chain has TRBV27 and TRBJ1-1; no firm D call. Germline assignment: CDR1 MNHEY and CDR2 SMNVEV (reference sequence). V gave up 6 bases and J gave up 1 base, with 15 bases separating them. This CDR3 region has 15 residues. CDR3 sequence: CASRDGPAGNTEAFF. DNA for the CDR3: TGTGCCAGCAGGGATGGACCAGCGGGGAACACTGAAGCTTTCTTT.

This rearrangement joins TRBV5-1 to TRBJ1-2; TRBD1 aligns across 10 bases. Per germline, CDR1 SGHRS and CDR2 YFSETQ. V shed 4 bases, J shed 8 bases, and the junction held 8 bases outside the gene matches. There are 14 residues in the CDR3. The CDR3 sequence is CASSAGTGVYGYTF. The CDR3 DNA follows: TGCGCCAGCAGCGCGGGGACAGGGGTATACGGCTACACCTTC.

The CDR3 bases are TGTGCCAGCAGTAGGGGGGGGACAGGGATTTACGAGCAGTACTTC. Translating it yields CASSRGGTGIYEQYF. The chain links TRBV6-5 to TRBJ2-7; TRBD1 agrees at 9 bases. This CDR3 is 15 amino acids long. Germline CDR1 is MNHEY and CDR2 is SVGAGI. Trimming cost V 5 bases and J 4 bases; bases outside gene matches: 9.

The rearrangement links TRBV28 to TRBJ2-7; 13 nucleotides match TRBD2. The CDR3 sequence is 17 residues long. J was trimmed by 2 bases and V by 6 bases; bases with no gene match: 10. Germline V gene lookup returns CDR1 MDHEN and CDR2 SYDVKM. The CDR3 DNA follows: TGTGCCAGCAGCTCAGGACTAGCGGGAGATCTGACCTACGAGCAGTACTTC. This translates into CASSSGLAGDLTYEQYF.

The chain carries TRBV18 and TRBJ2-1, with D unclear. V lost 0 bases to trimming and J lost 2 bases, with 8 bases between them. The CDR3 sequence is 15 residues long. Looked up from germline, CDR1 is KGHSH and CDR2 is LQKENI. The chain's CDR3 is CASSPPRPTYNEQFF. CDR3 in DNA: TGTGCCAGCTCACCACCGAGACCCACCTACAATGAGCAGTTCTTC.

J is TRBJ1-5 and V is TRBV6-5, with 10 bases aligning to TRBD1. CDR1 MNHEY and CDR2 SVGAGI come from the germline V gene. This CDR3 contains 14 residues. V lost 5 bases and J lost 6; bases outside the gene matches: 4. The CDR3: CASSHGTGVQPQHF. CDR3 nucleotides: TGTGCCAGCAGTCACGGGACAGGGGTTCAGCCCCAGCATTTT.

The chain uses TRBV5-6 and TRBJ1-1; D is uncertain. Trimming cost V 4 bases and J 8 bases, with 15 bases left between them. The CDR3 has 13 amino acids. Germline-derived CDR1 and CDR2 are SGHDT and YYEEEE. CDR3: CASSPGGLTEAFF. In DNA form, the CDR3 reads TGTGCCAGCAGCCCCGGAGGACTCACCGAAGCTTTCTTT.

The V call is TRBV7-8, the J call TRBJ1-2; 7 bases align to TRBD1. The CDR3 length is 14 residues. Trimming at V came to 5 bases and at J to 2 bases, leaving 5 bases not matched to a gene. The germline V gene has CDR1 SGHVS and CDR2 FQNEAQ. CDR3 residues: CASSIPTGNYGYTF. DNA for the CDR3: TGTGCCAGCAGCATACCGACAGGGAACTATGGCTACACCTTC.

This clone was observed a single time. The chain links TRBV24-1 to TRBJ2-1; no firm D call. Germline lookup yields CDR1 KGHDR and CDR2 SFDVKD. The V and J ends lost 3 bases and 5 bases respectively, with 10 bases between them. There are 14 residues in the CDR3. The CDR3: CATSDPGSNNEQFF. CDR3 DNA sequence: TGTGCCACCAGTGATCCCGGCAGTAACAATGAGCAGTTCTTC.

The chain carries TRBV5-4 and TRBJ1-2; no reliable D call. Germline CDR1 SGHNT, CDR2 YYREEE (reference sequence). Trimming took off 0 bases at V and 0 bases at J, with 6 bases between the two ends. The CDR3 runs 14 residues. This CDR3 is CASSLGKANYGYTF. In DNA, the CDR3 is TGTGCCAGCAGCTTGGGAAAGGCTAACTATGGCTACACCTTC.

The chain couples TRBV2 to TRBJ2-1; TRBD1 aligns across 8 bases. The CDR3 is 15 amino acids. Germline CDR1 and CDR2: SNHLY and FYNNEI. V shed 7 bases and J 7 bases; nucleotides not matched to a gene: 12. The CDR3 here is CASNPDRTGHNEQFF. Written as DNA, the CDR3 is TGTGCCAGCAACCCAGATAGGACAGGGCATAATGAGCAGTTCTTC.

The chain combines TRBV4-1 with TRBJ2-2, with TRBD2 matching over 13 bases. CDR1 MGHRA and CDR2 YSYEKL come from the germline V gene. The V gene end was trimmed by 2 bases and the J gene end by 4 bases; junction bases not matched to a gene: 4. The CDR3 is 17 amino acids. The CDR3 protein is CASSQRTSGRGTGELFF. The CDR3 nucleotides are TGCGCCAGCAGCCAACGGACTAGCGGGAGAGGCACCGGGGAGCTGTTTTTT.

V and J are TRBV3-1 (or the pseudogene TRBV3-2) and TRBJ1-5; D gene uncertain. Per germline, CDR1 LGHDT and CDR2 YNNKEL (reference sequence). The CDR3 is made up of 14 amino acids. V was cut by 4 bases and J by 2 bases, with 9 bases left in between. CDR3 nucleotide sequence: TGTGCCAGCAGCCGCCTGGGAGGCAATCAGCCCCAGCATTTT. Translated: CASSRLGGNQPQHF.

The chain recombines TRBV6-5 with TRBJ1-5; D not certain. The germline gives CDR1 MNHEY, CDR2 SVGAGI. There are 15 residues in the CDR3. V was cut by 7 bases and J by 6 bases, with 19 bases left in between. The CDR3 sequence: CASKGENVAGQPQHF. The DNA of the CDR3 is TGTGCCAGCAAGGGCGAGAACGTGGCTGGTCAGCCCCAGCATTTT.

The chain employs TRBV20-1 and TRBJ1-2, with D unclear. Trimming removed 3 bases from V and 1 base from J, with 6 bases in between. This CDR3 comprises 12 residues. CDR1 is DFQATT and CDR2 is SNEGSKA in the germline V gene (reference sequence). The CDR3 region is CSASNLNYGYTF. CDR3 nucleotide sequence: TGCAGTGCTAGTAACCTTAACTATGGCTACACCTTC.

The genes are TRBV14 and TRBJ2-7; TRBD2 is a possible D gene (5 bases). Trimming pared 2 bases from V and 0 bases from J, leaving 14 bases between. CDR3 size: 16 residues. CDR1 SGHDN and CDR2 FVKESK come from the germline V gene. Written as DNA, the CDR3 is TGTGCCAGCAGCCAAACGTCCGCGGGTCTCTCCTACGAGCAGTACTTC. Translating gives CASSQTSAGLSYEQYF.

V is TRBV7-9 and J is TRBJ2-5; 8 bases map to TRBD1. Germline CDR1 reads SEHNR; CDR2 reads FQNEAQ (reference sequence). The V segment lost 5 bases and the J segment 5 bases; nucleotides outside the gene matches: 16. This CDR3 has 17 residues. The CDR3 loop reads CASSPSVGQGGGETQYF. CDR3 nucleotide sequence: TGTGCCAGCAGCCCCTCCGTCGGACAGGGAGGTGGGGAGACCCAGTACTTC.

This clone came up once. The chain is built from TRBV27 and TRBJ2-7, with 10 bases matching TRBD1. The CDR3 length is 15 residues. J was trimmed by 5 bases and V by 1 base; bases with no gene match: 5. Germline values: CDR1 MNHEY, CDR2 SMNVEV (reference sequence). The CDR3 is CASSLFGQGVNEQYF. The CDR3 coding sequence is TGTGCCAGCAGTTTATTTGGACAGGGGGTCAACGAGCAGTACTTC.

This chain links TRBV9 with TRBJ2-3; 14 nucleotides agree with TRBD2. This CDR3 is built from 19 residues. CDR1 and CDR2 (germline): SGDLS, YYNGEE. V trimming: 1 base; J trimming: 5 bases; junction bases outside the gene matches: 12. CDR3 residues: CASSVSLGTSGRRGDTQYF. The CDR3 nucleotides read TGTGCCAGCAGCGTAAGTCTCGGGACTAGCGGGAGAAGGGGAGATACGCAGTATTTT.

The J gene is TRBJ1-2, the V gene TRBV6-5, with D perhaps matching TRBD1 (5 bases). V lost 8 bases and J lost 4, with 17 bases in between. This CDR3 is 14 amino acids long. In germline, CDR1 is MNHEY, CDR2 SVGAGI. For the CDR3, the DNA is TGTGCCAGCCCCCAGGTGGGGGAGGCCTATGGCTACACCTTC. Amino acid sequence: CASPQVGEAYGYTF.

For the CDR3, the DNA is TGTGCCAGCAGCGTAGGGCAGCGGGGAAGCACAGATACGCAGTATTTT. Amino acid sequence: CASSVGQRGSTDTQYF. J is TRBJ2-3 and V is TRBV9; 7 bases are shared with TRBD2. CDR3 size: 16 residues. Unmatched junction bases numbered 4, after V lost 0 bases and J lost 0 bases. Germline V CDR1 and CDR2: SGDLS, YYNGEE. The variable domain in full, with the rest retrieved from reference TRBV9 and TRBJ2-3, is DSGVTQTPKHLITATGQRVTLRCSPRSGDLSVYWYQQSLDQGLQFLIQYYNGEERAKGNILERFSAQQFPDLHSELNLSSLELGDSALYFCASSVGQRGSTDTQYFGPGTRLTVL.

V usage is TRBV29-1 and J usage is TRBJ1-2; 11 positions agree with TRBD1. CDR3 length equals 15 residues. Germline-derived CDR1 and CDR2 are SQVTM and ANQGSEA. Germline trimming cut 3 bases from V and 0 bases from J; bases unmatched to any gene: 3. The CDR3 DNA follows: TGCAGCGTTGAGGACAGGGGGCAGGCTAACTATGGCTACACCTTC. The encoded protein is CSVEDRGQANYGYTF.

CDR3 protein: CASSLEGTFYNSPLHF. In DNA form, the CDR3 reads TGCGCCAGCAGCTTGGAGGGGACATTTTATAATTCACCCCTCCACTTT. This chain connects TRBV5-1 to TRBJ1-6; TRBD1 might be the D (6 bases). V lost 0 bases and J lost 4, with 11 bases in between. Germline loops: CDR1 SGHRS, CDR2 YFSETQ. The CDR3 spans 16 residues.

V and J are TRBV5-4 and TRBJ2-7, with D uncertain. V dropped 4 bases and J dropped 0 bases, with 2 bases sitting between them. The CDR3 totals 11 residues. Germline V gene data show CDR1 as SGHNT and CDR2 as YYREEE (reference sequence). CDR3 amino acids: CASSASYEQYF. DNA of the CDR3: TGTGCCAGCAGCGCCTCCTACGAGCAGTACTTC.

The chain couples TRBV5-8 to TRBJ2-3; 11 positions agree with TRBD1. The CDR3 covers 15 residues. Germline V gene lookup returns CDR1 SGHTS and CDR2 YDEGEE. The J segment lost 4 bases and the V segment lost 3 bases, leaving 4 bases of the junction unmatched. The chain's CDR3 is CASSSGTGGADTQYF. The CDR3 nucleotides are TGTGCCAGCAGCTCCGGGACAGGGGGAGCAGATACGCAGTATTTT.

The chain employs TRBV7-3 and TRBJ1-4, with 8 bases lining up with TRBD1. This CDR3 is built from 17 residues. With 5 bases clipped from V and 4 bases from J, the junction kept 12 bases outside the gene matches. Germline loops: CDR1 SGHTA, CDR2 FQGTGA. The CDR3 spells CASSHKTGGRHNEKLFF. The CDR3 DNA reads TGTGCCAGCAGCCATAAAACAGGGGGGCGCCATAATGAAAAACTGTTTTTT. The complete variable domain, with remaining parts taken from reference TRBV7-3 and TRBJ1-4, reads GAGVSQTPSNKVTEKGKYVELRCDPISGHTALYWYRQSLGQGPEFLIYFQGTGAADDSGLPNDRFFAVRPEGSVSTLKIQRTERGDSAVYLCASSHKTGGRHNEKLFFGSGTQLSVL.